The 17 T cell receptor beta chains below all came from one sample that was sequenced in a study of T cells in localized non-small cell lung cancer. TCRdb's copy holds only in-frame clones and misses some; the assay was immunoSEQ multiplex PCR. In the table there are roughly 35,000 clones, 90% to 95% of which are singletons. The starting material was peripheral blood, obtained before any cancer treatment. The receptors shown here come from a female donor aged 60 or older with stage I lung adenocarcinoma.

The genes are TRBV18 and TRBJ1-3; D is unclear. The germline V gene has CDR1 KGHSH and CDR2 LQKENI. There are 13 residues in the CDR3. The V end lost 2 bases, the J end lost 1 base, and 3 bases lay between the germline ends. The DNA of the CDR3 is TGTGCCAGCTCACCAGGGTCTGGAAACACCATATATTTT. Encoded protein: CASSPGSGNTIYF.

The chain recombines TRBV11-3 with TRBJ2-5; tentatively, D is TRBD1 (6 bases). CDR3 length equals 13 residues. With 5 bases removed from V and 5 bases from J, the gap between germline ends came to 12 bases. CDR1 and CDR2 from the germline V gene are SGHNT and YENEEA. The CDR3 DNA follows: TGTGCCAGCAGCCTAACAGGGAAGGAGACCCAGTACTTC. Its protein product is CASSLTGKETQYF.

This chain connects TRBV9 to TRBJ2-3; D possibly uses TRBD1 or TRBD2 (5 bases each). The CDR3 loop spans 15 amino acids. CDR1 is SGDLS, CDR2 YYNGEE, per germline. The germline V and J ends were trimmed by 0 bases and 2 bases, with 10 bases remaining between them. The CDR3 here is CASSVDSGTTDTQYF. The CDR3 region has the DNA TGTGCCAGCAGCGTAGATTCAGGGACCACAGATACGCAGTATTTT.

The V gene is TRBV28, the J gene TRBJ1-2; D is perhaps TRBD1 (6 bases). The germline CDR1 and CDR2 sequences are MDHEN and SYDVKM. V was pared by 0 bases and J by 0 bases, with 17 bases between. The CDR3 covers 18 residues. The CDR3 DNA reads as TGTGCCAGCAGTTTATGGGGGGCGAACCGTGTAGCTAACTATGGCTACACCTTC. It is translated as CASSLWGANRVANYGYTF.

This clone appeared a single time. CDR3 sequence: CASSDPKGGGPGNTIYF. CDR3 DNA sequence: TGTGCCAGCAGTGACCCCAAGGGAGGCGGACCTGGAAACACCATATATTTT. This chain uses TRBV6-4 with TRBJ1-3; D unclear. The length of the CDR3 is 17 residues. Trimming removed 2 bases at V and 2 bases at J, with 16 bases between. Germline assignment: CDR1 MRHNA and CDR2 SNTAGT.

This chain connects TRBV6-6 to TRBJ2-4; D perhaps matches TRBD1 (5 bases). The CDR3 runs to 15 residues. The V end lost 8 bases, the J end lost 3 bases, and 17 bases lay between the germline ends. Germline CDR1 is MNHNY and CDR2 is SVGAGI (reference sequence). As DNA, the CDR3 is TGTGCCAGCCGGTGGGGCAGGGCAGGCAAAAACATTCAGTACTTC. Its translation: CASRWGRAGKNIQYF.

This chain uses TRBV18 with TRBJ1-5; D is ambiguous. CDR1 and CDR2 from the germline V gene are KGHSH and LQKENI. Trimming stripped 1 base from V and 5 bases from J, with 6 bases between. The CDR3 is made up of 13 amino acids. The CDR3 DNA is TGTGCCAGCTCACCACATACCGATCAGCCCCAGCATTTT. Translating gives CASSPHTDQPQHF.

In its sample, this clone was seen once. The J gene is TRBJ1-1, the V gene TRBV28; 7 bases agree with TRBD1. Per the germline V gene, CDR1 is MDHEN and CDR2 is SYDVKM. The CDR3 sequence is 14 residues long. V trimming: 3 bases; J trimming: 4 bases; junction bases outside the gene matches: 5. The CDR3 region has the DNA TGTGCCAGCAGTTTGGCGCAGGGGGGCACTGAAGCTTTCTTT. Encoded protein: CASSLAQGGTEAFF. The full variable domain, its missing parts supplied by reference TRBV28 and TRBJ1-1, is DVKVTQSSRYLVKRTGEKVFLECVQDMDHENMFWYRQDPGLGLRLIYFSYDVKMKEKGDIPEGYSVSREKKERFSLILESASTNQTSMYLCASSLAQGGTEAFFGQGTRLTVV.

V is TRBV28 and J is TRBJ2-7, with D uncertain. The CDR3 covers 15 residues. Trimming pared 0 bases from V and 2 bases from J, leaving 11 bases between. Germline CDR1 reads MDHEN; CDR2 reads SYDVKM. The DNA for the CDR3 is TGTGCCAGCAGTTTATGGGCTATGAACACCTACGAGCAGTACTTC. Amino acid sequence: CASSLWAMNTYEQYF.

As DNA, the CDR3 is TGTGCCAGCAGCGTAGCTCTTTCAGGGCCGGAAGAGACCCAGTACTTC. Encoded protein: CASSVALSGPEETQYF. The chain employs TRBV9 and TRBJ2-5; tentative D call: TRBD1 (5 bases). Germline V gene sequence: CDR1 SGDLS, CDR2 YYNGEE. V was pared by 0 bases and J by 3 bases, with 15 bases between. The CDR3 runs 16 residues.

Points on this clone: The same CDR3 arises from other DNA sequences in this sample as well. The rearrangement uses TRBV30 and TRBJ1-5; no reliable D call. Germline V gene sequence: CDR1 GTSNPN, CDR2 SVGIG (reference sequence). The V gene lost 0 bases and the J gene lost 0 bases, with 9 bases spanning the gap. This CDR3 comprises 15 residues. Written as DNA, the CDR3 is TGTGCCTGGAGTGTACAAAGGGCTAGCAATCAGCCCCAGCATTTT. Translation gives CAWSVQRASNQPQHF.

The chain joins TRBV9 to TRBJ1-4; no reliable D call. V was shortened by 3 bases and J by 1 base, with 10 bases between the two germline ends. The CDR3 spans 15 residues. Germline CDR1 SGDLS, CDR2 YYNGEE. The CDR3 is CASSGHTGTNEKLFF. CDR3 nucleotide sequence: TGTGCCAGCAGCGGACACACTGGAACTAATGAAAAACTGTTTTTT.

This CDR3 reads CASRRDPATDTQYF. CDR3 DNA: TGCGCCAGCAGGAGGGACCCCGCAACAGATACGCAGTATTTT. The gene calls are TRBV5-1 and TRBJ2-3; D could derive from TRBD1 or TRBD2 (5 bases each). This CDR3 spans 14 amino acids. Between the trimmed V and J ends, which lost 5 bases and 3 bases, there was a span of 13 bases. Germline V gene data show CDR1 as SGHRS and CDR2 as YFSETQ.

This clone turned up a few times. V is TRBV29-1 and J is TRBJ1-2; a weak D match, TRBD1 (5 bases). The V and J ends lost 4 bases and 5 bases respectively, with 14 bases between them. This CDR3 region has 13 residues. Germline CDR1 reads SQVTM; CDR2 reads ANQGSEA. This CDR3 reads CSVGSGTGYGYTF. Here the CDR3 DNA reads TGCAGCGTTGGATCCGGGACCGGGTATGGCTACACCTTC.

The chain combines TRBV10-3 with TRBJ1-2, with 9 bases aligning to TRBD1. Germline trimming cut 3 bases from V and 7 bases from J; bases unmatched to any gene: 12. This CDR3 is 16 amino acids long. CDR1 ENHRY and CDR2 SYGVKD come from the germline V gene. The chain's CDR3 is CAISEQGARVSIGYTF. CDR3 nucleotide sequence: TGTGCCATCAGTGAACAGGGGGCAAGGGTGTCTATTGGCTACACCTTC.

This clone appeared once. The chain couples TRBV6-6 to TRBJ2-4; 7 nucleotides agree with TRBD2. Germline V gene data show CDR1 as MNHNY and CDR2 as SVGAGI (reference sequence). CDR3 size: 16 residues. V was clipped by 4 bases and J by 8 bases; unmatched bases: 14. The CDR3: CASSFPPSSGGDIQYF. The DNA of the CDR3 is TGTGCCAGCAGTTTCCCACCTTCTAGCGGTGGAGACATTCAGTACTTC.

This clone was picked up one time. The chain joins TRBV11-2 to TRBJ2-7; D unclear. V lost 1 base to trimming and J lost 1 base, with 5 bases between them. The germline CDR1 and CDR2 sequences are SGHAT and FQNNGV. There are 13 residues in the CDR3. CDR3 residues: CASSLGGSYEQYV. In DNA, the CDR3 is TGTGCCAGCAGCTTAGGCGGATCCTACGAGCAGTACGTC.